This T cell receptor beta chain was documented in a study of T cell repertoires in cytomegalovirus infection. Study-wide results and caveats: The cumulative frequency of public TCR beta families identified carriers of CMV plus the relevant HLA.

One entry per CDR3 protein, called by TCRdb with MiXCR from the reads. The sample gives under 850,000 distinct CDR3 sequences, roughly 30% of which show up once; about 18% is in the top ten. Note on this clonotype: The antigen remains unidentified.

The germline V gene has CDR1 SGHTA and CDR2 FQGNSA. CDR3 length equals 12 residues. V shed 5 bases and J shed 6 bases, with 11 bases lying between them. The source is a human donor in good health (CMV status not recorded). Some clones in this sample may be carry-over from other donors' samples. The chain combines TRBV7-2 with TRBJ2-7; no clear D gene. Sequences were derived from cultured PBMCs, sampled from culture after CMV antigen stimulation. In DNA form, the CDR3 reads TGTGCCAGCAGCCCAGAGGTCCCCGAGCAGTACTTC. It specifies CASSPEVPEQYF.